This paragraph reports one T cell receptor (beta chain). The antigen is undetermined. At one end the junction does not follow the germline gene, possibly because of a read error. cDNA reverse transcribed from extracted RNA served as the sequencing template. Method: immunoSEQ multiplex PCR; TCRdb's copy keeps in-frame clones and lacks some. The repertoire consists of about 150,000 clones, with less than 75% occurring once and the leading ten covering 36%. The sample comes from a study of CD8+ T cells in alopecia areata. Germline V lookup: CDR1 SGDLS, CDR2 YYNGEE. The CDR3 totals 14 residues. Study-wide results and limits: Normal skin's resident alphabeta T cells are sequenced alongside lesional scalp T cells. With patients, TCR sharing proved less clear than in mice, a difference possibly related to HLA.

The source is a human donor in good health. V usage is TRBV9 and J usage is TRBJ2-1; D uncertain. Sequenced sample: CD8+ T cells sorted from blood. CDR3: CASSVGISDNEQFF. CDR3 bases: TGTGCCAGCAGCGTCGGCATCTCCGACAATGAGCAGTTCTTC.